The 9 T cell receptor beta chains below come from one sample, sequenced in a study of beta chain features in type 1 diabetes. Sequenced material consisted of expressed TCRB transcripts (all of the isolated RNA was reverse transcribed). Profiled with immunoSEQ multiplex PCR; TCRdb holds only in-frame clones, not every one. The sample includes about 660,000 clones, over 12% seen only once; the top ten take 0.035% to 0.045%. For these TCRs, the target antigens are not known. Notes on the study in general: Patients with Type 1 diabetes showed moderately but significantly shorter TCRB CDR3s in all four CD4+ subsets.

The sample comprised naive CD4+ T cells from blood. The receptor source for this set is a man aged 18 to 29 with type 1 diabetes.

This rearrangement joins TRBV30 to TRBJ1-1; TRBD1 agrees at 8 bases. Germline CDR1 is GTSNPN and CDR2 is SVGIG (reference sequence). V trimming: 3 bases; J trimming: 10 bases; junction bases outside the gene matches: 16. This CDR3 has 15 amino acids. The CDR3 region has the DNA TGTGCCTGGAGGGGACCCCTCAGACAGGGGAGTGGAGCTTTCTTT. This sequence encodes CAWRGPLRQGSGAFF.

The chain links TRBV9 to TRBJ2-3; D possibly matches TRBD1 or TRBD2 (6 bases each). Germline V gene lookup returns CDR1 SGDLS and CDR2 YYNGEE. Trimming removed 4 bases at V and 6 bases at J, with 18 bases between. The CDR3 sequence is 15 residues long. CDR3 in amino acids: CASSLRGTTGDTQYF. As DNA, the CDR3 is TGTGCCAGCAGCCTCCGGGGGACAACTGGGGATACGCAGTATTTT.

This clone was seen more than once but under ten times. The V call is TRBV6-6, the J call TRBJ1-1; D not resolved. The CDR3 extends over 12 amino acids. V lost 6 bases and J lost 6, with 11 bases in between. Per the germline V gene, CDR1 is MNHNY and CDR2 is SVGAGI (reference sequence). CDR3 coding DNA: TGTGCCAGCAGCCTCCCGGCGGCTGAAGCTTTCTTT. Translated, it gives CASSLPAAEAFF.

This clone was counted only a few times. The V call is TRBV4-3, the J call TRBJ2-1; D not certain. The length of the CDR3 is 15 residues. V was cut by 0 bases and J by 0 bases, with 6 bases left in between. Germline V CDR1 and CDR2: LGHNA, YSLEER. The CDR3 DNA sequence: TGCGCCAGCAGCCAAGATCCAAGCTCCTACAATGAGCAGTTCTTC. It is translated as CASSQDPSSYNEQFF.

This clone was observed at least ten times. The chain uses TRBV21-1 and TRBJ2-5. TRBV21-1 represents a pseudogene. There are 9 residues in the CDR3. CDR3 sequence: CASNETQYF. CDR3 nucleotide sequence: TGTGCCAGTAACGAGACCCAGTACTTC.

This chain links TRBV19 with TRBJ2-5; D is undetermined. Trimming removed 4 bases at V and 5 bases at J, with 14 bases between. The CDR3 is made up of 14 amino acids. In germline, CDR1 is LNHDA, CDR2 SQIVND (reference sequence). CDR3 sequence: CASSTLSVEETQYF. In DNA, the CDR3 is TGTGCCAGTAGTACCCTTTCCGTTGAGGAGACCCAGTACTTC.

CDR3 in DNA: TGTGCCAGCAGATCGCCCTCAGGGAGCTCCTACAATGAGCAGTTCTTC. Translated, it gives CASRSPSGSSYNEQFF. V gene TRBV28 combines with J gene TRBJ2-1; D possibly matches TRBD1 or TRBD2 (5 bases each). This CDR3 spans 16 amino acids. The V gene's germline CDR1 is MDHEN and CDR2 SYDVKM. Trimming removed 6 bases from V and 0 bases from J, with 15 bases in between.

The chain carries TRBV27 and TRBJ2-2; D is ambiguous. The CDR3 covers 16 residues. Trimming took off 1 base at V and 3 bases at J, with 12 bases between the two ends. Germline assignment: CDR1 MNHEY and CDR2 SMNVEV (reference sequence). The CDR3: CASSLLLPPHTGELFF. As DNA, the CDR3 is TGTGCCAGCAGTTTATTACTCCCACCCCACACCGGGGAGCTGTTTTTT.

This clone was counted between two and nine times. The chain links TRBV6-5 to TRBJ1-3; TRBD1 matches at 9 bases. The CDR3 length is 14 residues. Germline CDR1 reads MNHEY; CDR2 reads SVGAGI. J lost 8 bases, V lost 2 bases, and 4 bases had no gene match. CDR3 nucleotides: TGTGCCAGCAGTTACGGGACAGGGCGGGACACCATATATTTT. This encodes CASSYGTGRDTIYF.